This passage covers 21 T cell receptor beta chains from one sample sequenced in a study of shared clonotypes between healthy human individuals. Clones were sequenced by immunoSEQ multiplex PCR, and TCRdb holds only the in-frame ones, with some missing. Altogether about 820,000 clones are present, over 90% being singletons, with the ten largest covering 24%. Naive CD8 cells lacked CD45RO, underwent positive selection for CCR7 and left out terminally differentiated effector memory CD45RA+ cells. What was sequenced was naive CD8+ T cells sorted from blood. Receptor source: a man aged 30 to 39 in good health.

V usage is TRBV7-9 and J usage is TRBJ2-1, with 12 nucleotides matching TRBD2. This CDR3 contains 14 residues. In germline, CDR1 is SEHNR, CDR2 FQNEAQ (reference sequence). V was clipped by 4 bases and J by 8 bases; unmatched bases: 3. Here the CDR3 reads CASSSTSGSDEQFF. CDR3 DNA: TGTGCCAGCAGCTCGACTAGCGGGAGCGATGAGCAGTTCTTC.

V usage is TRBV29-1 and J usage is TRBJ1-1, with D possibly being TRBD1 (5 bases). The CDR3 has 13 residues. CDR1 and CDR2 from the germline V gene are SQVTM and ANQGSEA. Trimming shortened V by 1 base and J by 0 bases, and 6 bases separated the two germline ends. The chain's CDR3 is CSVEGQMNTEAFF. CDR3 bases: TGCAGCGTTGAAGGACAGATGAACACTGAAGCTTTCTTT.

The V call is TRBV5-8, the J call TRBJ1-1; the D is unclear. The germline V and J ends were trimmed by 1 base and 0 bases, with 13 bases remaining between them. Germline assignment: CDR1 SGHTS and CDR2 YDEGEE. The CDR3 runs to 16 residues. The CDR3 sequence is CASSLILTSMNTEAFF. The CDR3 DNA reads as TGTGCCAGCAGCTTGATACTGACGAGCATGAACACTGAAGCTTTCTTT.

CDR3 sequence (DNA): TGTGCCAGCAGCACCAAACGGGATGGCTACACCTTC. This encodes CASSTKRDGYTF. The J gene is TRBJ1-2, the V gene TRBV11-2; D is unresolved. Germline CDR1 and CDR2: SGHAT and FQNNGV. Trimming stripped 5 bases from V and 6 bases from J, with 10 bases between. The CDR3 spans 12 residues.

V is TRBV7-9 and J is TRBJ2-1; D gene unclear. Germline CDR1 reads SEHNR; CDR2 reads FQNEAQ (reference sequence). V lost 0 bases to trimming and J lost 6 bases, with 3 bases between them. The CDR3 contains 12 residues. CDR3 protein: CASSLAFNEQFF. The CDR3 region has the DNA TGTGCCAGCAGCTTAGCGTTCAATGAGCAGTTCTTC.

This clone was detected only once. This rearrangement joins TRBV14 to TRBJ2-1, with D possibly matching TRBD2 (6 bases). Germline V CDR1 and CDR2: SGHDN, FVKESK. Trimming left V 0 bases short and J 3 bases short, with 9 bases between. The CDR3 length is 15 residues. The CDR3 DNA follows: TGTGCCAGCAGCCAAGAGCAGCGGGTCTACAATGAGCAGTTCTTC. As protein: CASSQEQRVYNEQFF.

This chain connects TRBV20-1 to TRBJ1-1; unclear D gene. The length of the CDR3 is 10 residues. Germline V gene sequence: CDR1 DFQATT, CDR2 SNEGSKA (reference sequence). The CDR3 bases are TGCTCGCCCATGAACACTGAAGCTTTCTTT. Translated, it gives CSPMNTEAFF.

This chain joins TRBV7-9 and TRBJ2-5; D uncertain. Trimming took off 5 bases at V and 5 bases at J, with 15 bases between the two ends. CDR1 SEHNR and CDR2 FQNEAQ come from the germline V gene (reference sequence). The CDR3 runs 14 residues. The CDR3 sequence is CASSPPSSVETQYF. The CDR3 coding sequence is TGTGCCAGCAGCCCGCCCTCATCCGTGGAGACCCAGTACTTC. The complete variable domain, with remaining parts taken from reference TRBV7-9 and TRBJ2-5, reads DTGVSQNPRHKITKRGQNVTFRCDPISEHNRLYWYRQTLGQGPEFLTYFQNEAQLEKSRLLSDRFSAERPKGSFSTLEIQRTEQGDSAMYLCASSPPSSVETQYFGPGTRLLVL.

CDR3 in amino acids: CALDGTRGPNEKLFF. DNA of the CDR3: TGTGCCCTGGACGGGACTAGGGGGCCGAATGAAAAACTGTTTTTT. The chain couples TRBV30 to TRBJ1-4; 7 bases agree with TRBD1. Germline CDR1 and CDR2: GTSNPN and SVGIG (reference sequence). The V segment lost 8 bases and the J segment 5 bases; nucleotides outside the gene matches: 14. The CDR3 length is 15 residues.

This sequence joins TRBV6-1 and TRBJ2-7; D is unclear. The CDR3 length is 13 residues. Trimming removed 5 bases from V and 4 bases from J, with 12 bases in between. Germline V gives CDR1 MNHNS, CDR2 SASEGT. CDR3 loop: CASSSLPKYEQYF. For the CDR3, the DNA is TGTGCCAGCAGTTCCCTTCCCAAGTACGAGCAGTACTTC.

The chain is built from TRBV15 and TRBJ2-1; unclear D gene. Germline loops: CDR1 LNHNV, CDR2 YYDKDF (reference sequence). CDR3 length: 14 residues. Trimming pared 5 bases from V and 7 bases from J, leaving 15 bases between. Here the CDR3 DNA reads TGTGCCACCAGCGGGAAGTTTTTGTTGAATGAGCAGTTCTTC. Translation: CATSGKFLLNEQFF.

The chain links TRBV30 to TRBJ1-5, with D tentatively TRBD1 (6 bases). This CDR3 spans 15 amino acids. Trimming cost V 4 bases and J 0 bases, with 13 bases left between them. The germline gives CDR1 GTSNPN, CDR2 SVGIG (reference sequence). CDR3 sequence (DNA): TGTGCCTGGACCCCGGGGGCGCTTAGCAATCAGCCCCAGCATTTT. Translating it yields CAWTPGALSNQPQHF. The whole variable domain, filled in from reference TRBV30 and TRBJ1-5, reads SQTIHQWPATLVQPVGSPLSLECTVEGTSNPNLYWYRQAAGRGLQLLFYSVGIGQISSEVPQNLSASRPQDRQFILSSKKLLLSDSGFYLCAWTPGALSNQPQHFGDGTRLSIL.

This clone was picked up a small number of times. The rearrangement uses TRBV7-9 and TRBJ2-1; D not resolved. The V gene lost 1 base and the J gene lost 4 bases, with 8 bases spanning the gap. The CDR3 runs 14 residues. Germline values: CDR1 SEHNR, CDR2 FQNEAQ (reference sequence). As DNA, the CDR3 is TGTGCCAGCAGCTTAGATGTGGGATACAATGAGCAGTTCTTC. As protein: CASSLDVGYNEQFF.

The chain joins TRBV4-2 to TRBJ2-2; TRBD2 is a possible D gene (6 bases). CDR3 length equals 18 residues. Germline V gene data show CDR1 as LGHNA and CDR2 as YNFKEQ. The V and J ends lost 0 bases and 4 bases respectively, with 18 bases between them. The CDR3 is CASSQEISGGGITGELFF. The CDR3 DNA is TGTGCCAGCAGCCAAGAGATTAGCGGAGGTGGGATCACCGGGGAGCTGTTTTTT.

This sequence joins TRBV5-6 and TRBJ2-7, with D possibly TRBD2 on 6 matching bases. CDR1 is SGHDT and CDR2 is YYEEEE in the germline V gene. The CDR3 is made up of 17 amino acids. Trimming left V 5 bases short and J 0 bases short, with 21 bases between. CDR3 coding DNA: TGTGCCAGCAGAGGGCTAGCGAGAGGGCCCCACTCCTACGAGCAGTACTTC. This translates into CASRGLARGPHSYEQYF.

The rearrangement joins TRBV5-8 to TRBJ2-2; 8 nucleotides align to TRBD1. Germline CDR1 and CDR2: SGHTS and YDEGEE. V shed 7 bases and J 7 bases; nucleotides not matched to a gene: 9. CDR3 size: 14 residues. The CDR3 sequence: CASLDRGIVGELFF. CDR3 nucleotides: TGTGCCAGCCTAGACAGGGGCATTGTCGGGGAGCTGTTTTTT.

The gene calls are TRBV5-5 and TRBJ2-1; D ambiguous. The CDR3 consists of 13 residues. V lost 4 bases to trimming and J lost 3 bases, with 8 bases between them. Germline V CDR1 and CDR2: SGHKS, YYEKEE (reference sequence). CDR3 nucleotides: TGTGCCAGCAGCCACTCAGGCTACAATGAGCAGTTCTTC. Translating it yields CASSHSGYNEQFF.

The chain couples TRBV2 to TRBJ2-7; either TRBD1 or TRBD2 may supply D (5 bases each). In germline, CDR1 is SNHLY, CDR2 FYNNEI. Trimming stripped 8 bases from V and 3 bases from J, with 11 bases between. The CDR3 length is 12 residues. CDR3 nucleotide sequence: TGTGCCAGCGTCCGGGGACGCTACGAGCAGTACTTC. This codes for CASVRGRYEQYF.

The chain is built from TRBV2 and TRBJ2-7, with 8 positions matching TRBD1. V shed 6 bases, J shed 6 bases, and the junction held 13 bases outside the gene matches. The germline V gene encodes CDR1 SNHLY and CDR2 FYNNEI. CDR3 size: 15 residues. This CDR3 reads CASRLGITGGGEQYF. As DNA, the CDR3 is TGTGCCAGCAGGTTGGGGATTACAGGGGGTGGCGAGCAGTACTTC.

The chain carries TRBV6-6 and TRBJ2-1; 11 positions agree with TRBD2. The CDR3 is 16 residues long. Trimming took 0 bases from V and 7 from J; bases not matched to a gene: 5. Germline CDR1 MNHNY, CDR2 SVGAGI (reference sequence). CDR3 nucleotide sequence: TGTGCCAGCAGTTACTCGAGTCTAGCGGGAGGTAATGAGCAGTTCTTC. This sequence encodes CASSYSSLAGGNEQFF.

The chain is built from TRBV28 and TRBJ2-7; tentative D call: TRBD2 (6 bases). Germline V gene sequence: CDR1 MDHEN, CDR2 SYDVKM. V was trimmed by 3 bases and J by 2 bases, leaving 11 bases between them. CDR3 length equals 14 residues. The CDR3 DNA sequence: TGTGCCAGCAGTTTTCCGGGACTTACCTACGAGCAGTACTTC. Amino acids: CASSFPGLTYEQYF.